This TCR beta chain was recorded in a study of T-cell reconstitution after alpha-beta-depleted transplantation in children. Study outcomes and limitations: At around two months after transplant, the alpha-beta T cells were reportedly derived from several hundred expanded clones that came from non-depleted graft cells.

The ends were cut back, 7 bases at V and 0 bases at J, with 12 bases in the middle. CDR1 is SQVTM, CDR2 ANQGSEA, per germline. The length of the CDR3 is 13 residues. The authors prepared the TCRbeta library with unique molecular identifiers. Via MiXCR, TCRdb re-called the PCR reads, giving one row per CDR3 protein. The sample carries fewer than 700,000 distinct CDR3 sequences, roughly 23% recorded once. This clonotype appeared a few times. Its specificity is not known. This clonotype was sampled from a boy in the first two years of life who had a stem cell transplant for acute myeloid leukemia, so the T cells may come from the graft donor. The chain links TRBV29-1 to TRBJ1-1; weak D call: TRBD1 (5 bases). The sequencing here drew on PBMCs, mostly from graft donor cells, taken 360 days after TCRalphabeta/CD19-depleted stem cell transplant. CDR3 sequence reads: CSAGTQMNTEAFF. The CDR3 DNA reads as TGCAGCGCCGGGACCCAGATGAACACTGAAGCTTTCTTT. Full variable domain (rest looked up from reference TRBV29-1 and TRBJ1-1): SAVISQKPSRDICQRGTSLTIQCQVDSQVTMMFWYRQQPGQSLTLIATANQGSEATYESGFVIDKFPISRPNLTFSTLTVSNMSPEDSSIYLCSAGTQMNTEAFFGQGTRLTVV.